This T cell receptor (beta chain) originates from a study of follicular helper T cells after annual influenza vaccination. The CDR3 contains 16 residues. Generated by immunoSEQ multiplex PCR, the TCRdb table keeps only in-frame clones and is missing some. In the table there are 26,000 or so clones, roughly 80% of which are singletons. Study-wide findings and caveats: Recurrent ICOS+CD38+ cTfh clonotypes included tetramer and AIM influenza-specific ones.

Time point here: 2014-2015 season, pre-vaccination. Vaccine contraindications, substance abuse, HIV/AIDS, active malignancy and active illness excluded donors. This clone occurred a few times. Its matching antigen is unknown. The chain combines TRBV21-1 with TRBJ1-2; TRBD1, the table's D call, was not compared with the DNA. TRBV21-1 is a recognized pseudogene. The input for sequencing was CXCR5+ CD38- circulating T follicular helper cells from blood, taken on the day of influenza vaccination. The subset is: circulating Tfh, non-naive CD4+CXCR5+PD-1+ (ICOS+CD38+ or ICOS-CD38-). This TCR came from an adult who received the influenza vaccine. The CDR3 nucleotides read TGTGCCAGCAGCGTACGTCCGGGACAGAATTCCTATGGCTACACCTTC. Translated, it gives CASSVRPGQNSYGYTF.